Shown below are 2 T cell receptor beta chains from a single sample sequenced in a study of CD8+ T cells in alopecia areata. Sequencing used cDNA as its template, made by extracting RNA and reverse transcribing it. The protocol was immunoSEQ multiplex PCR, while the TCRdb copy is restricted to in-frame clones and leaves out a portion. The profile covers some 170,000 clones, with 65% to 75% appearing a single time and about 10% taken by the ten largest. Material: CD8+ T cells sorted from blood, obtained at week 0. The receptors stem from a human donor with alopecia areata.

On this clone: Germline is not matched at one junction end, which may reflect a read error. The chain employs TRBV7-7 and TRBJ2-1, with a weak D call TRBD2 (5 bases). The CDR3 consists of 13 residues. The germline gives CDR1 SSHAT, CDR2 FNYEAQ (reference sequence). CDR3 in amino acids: CASSLAAGDEQFF. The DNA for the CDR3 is TGTGCTAGCAGCTTAGCAGCCGGGGATGAGCAGTTCTTC.

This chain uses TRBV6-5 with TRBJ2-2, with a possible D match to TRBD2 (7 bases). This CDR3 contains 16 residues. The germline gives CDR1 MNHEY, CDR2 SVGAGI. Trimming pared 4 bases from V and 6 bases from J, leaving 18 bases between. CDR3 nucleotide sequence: TGTGCCAGCAGTTGGCCTGGGGGGGCCGGATCCGGGGAGCTGTTTTTT. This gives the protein CASSWPGGAGSGELFF.